The clone carrying this TCR beta chain was found a few times. What it binds is not known. CDR3 length equals 13 residues. The V gene's germline CDR1 is KGHDR and CDR2 SFDVKD. V dropped 9 bases and J dropped 10 bases, with 18 bases sitting between them. Unique molecular identifiers were added to individual cDNA molecules. TCRdb redid the calling of the 5' RACE reads with MiXCR, one entry per CDR3 protein. The repertoire holds about 21,000 distinct CDR3 sequences, with 5.7% as singletons. The sample comes from a study of early T cells in non-severe SARS-CoV-2 infection. Background on the study: With bulk RNA from unsorted whole blood as input, sequencing yielded unpaired chains.

General observations from the study: Anti-spike CD8 specificities were favored by VDJdb matching, whose results missed private and CD4 specificities.

The chain uses TRBV24-1 and TRBJ2-1; unclear D gene. This sequence originates from an adult who was a healthcare worker with PCR-confirmed SARS-CoV-2 infection or an uninfected control (not recorded which). The source was whole blood, collected at baseline. The CDR3 DNA reads as TGTGCCACCGCCGGGCCGAAGGTAGAAGAGCAGTTCTTC. This sequence encodes CATAGPKVEEQFF.